What follows describes a single T cell receptor beta chain. What it binds is not known. The sample originates from a study of CXCR3-negative and CXCR3-positive naive CD8 T cells. For the study at large: The TRB read total, about 135 million, broke down to about 1.5 +/- 0.3 million reads per library.

Study-wide points: Upon cryopreservation, CXCR3 expression partially decreased, and most assays used fresh PBMCs. TRBV-TRBJ usage was alike in naive CXCR3-negative and CXCR3-positive cells but differed in memory cells. Both of the naive subsets showed about the same high diversity, but memory CD8+ cells had much less.

The CDR3 is 13 amino acids. Germline V gene lookup returns CDR1 SQVTM and CDR2 ANQGSEA. Preparation of TRB cDNA libraries relied on 5' RACE carrying UMI labels. TCRdb re-called the 5' RACE reads and shows each CDR3 protein once, DNA omitted. The sample totals about 39,000 distinct CDR3 sequences. The J gene is TRBJ2-1, the V gene TRBV29-1; with no DNA, the TCRdb D assignment of TRBD2 cannot be verified. The origin of this receptor is a human donor in good health. Some clones in this sample may be carry-over from other donors' samples. Source material: memory CD8+ T cells from blood. This CDR3 reads CSVEGARDNEQFF.